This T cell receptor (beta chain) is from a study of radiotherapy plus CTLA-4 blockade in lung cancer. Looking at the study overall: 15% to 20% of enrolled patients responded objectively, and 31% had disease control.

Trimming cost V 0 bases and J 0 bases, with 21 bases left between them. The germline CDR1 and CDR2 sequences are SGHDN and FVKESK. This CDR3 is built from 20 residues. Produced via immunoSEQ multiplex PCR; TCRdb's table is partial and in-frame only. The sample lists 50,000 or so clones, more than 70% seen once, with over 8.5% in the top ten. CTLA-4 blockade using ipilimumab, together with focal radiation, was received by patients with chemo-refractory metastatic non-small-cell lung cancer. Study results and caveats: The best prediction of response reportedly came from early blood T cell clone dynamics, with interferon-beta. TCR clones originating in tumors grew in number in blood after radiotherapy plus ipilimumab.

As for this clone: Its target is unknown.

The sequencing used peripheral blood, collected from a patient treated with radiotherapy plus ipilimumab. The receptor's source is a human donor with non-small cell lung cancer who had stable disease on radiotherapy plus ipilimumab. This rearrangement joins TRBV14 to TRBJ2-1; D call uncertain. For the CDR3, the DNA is TGTGCCAGCAGCCAAGATAGAAGAGGACCGCTCCTAACCTCCTACAATGAGCAGTTCTTC. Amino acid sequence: CASSQDRRGPLLTSYNEQFF.